This TCR beta chain stems from a study of T-cell memory formation after mild COVID-19. Study conclusions and caveats: Second-wave clones that peaked on day 37 lacked confirmed SARS-CoV-2 specificity. Most CD4+ clones that shrank were in CM and EM, while CD8+ ones turned up in EMRA.

This clonotype was detected many times. Antigen specificity is unknown. MiXCR, applied by TCRdb to the 5' RACE reads, yields one record per CDR3 protein. The data hold under 250,000 distinct CDR3 sequences, with roughly 15% observed a single time. This CDR3 spans 15 amino acids. V lost 4 bases to trimming and J lost 0 bases, with 11 bases between them. CDR1 SGHRS and CDR2 YFSETQ come from the germline V gene. This sequence was found in an adult woman who had mild COVID-19 (a few samples of this study predate the infection). Cell type and time point are not known. This chain links TRBV5-1 with TRBJ1-3, with TRBD1 as a possible D gene (6 bases). The specimen sequenced was PBMCs or a T cell subset sorted from them (not recorded which). In nucleotides, the CDR3 is TGCGCCAGCAGCGTAGGACAGTCCTCTGGAAACACCATATATTTT. Its protein product is CASSVGQSSGNTIYF.